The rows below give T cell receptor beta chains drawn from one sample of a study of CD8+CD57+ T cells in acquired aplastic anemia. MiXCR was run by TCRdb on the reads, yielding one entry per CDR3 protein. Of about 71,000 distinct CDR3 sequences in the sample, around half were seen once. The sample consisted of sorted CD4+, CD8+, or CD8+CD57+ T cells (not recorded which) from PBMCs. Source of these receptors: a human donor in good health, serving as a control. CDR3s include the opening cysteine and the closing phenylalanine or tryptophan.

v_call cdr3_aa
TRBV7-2 CASSQGAGTGNTIYF
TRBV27 CASSGAGGFGGELFF
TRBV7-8 CASSETGGAYEQYF
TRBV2 CASRAVRTNEKLFF
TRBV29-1 CSVPRDSNYGYTF
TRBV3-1 CASSQDGGMGSKAFF
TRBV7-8 CASSYNTGELFF
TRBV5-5 CASSLVGTGSEKLFF
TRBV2 CASSEGGLRGYTF
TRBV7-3 CASSLKGLDTQYF
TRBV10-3 CASRPTHLGVGEKLFF
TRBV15 CATSGGGQGTQYF
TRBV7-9 CASSLQGLSTDTQYF
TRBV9 CSSSVDGLDQPQHF
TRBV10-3 CAISPRGASGNTIYF
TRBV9 CASSVGVGGPGEEKLFF
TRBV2 CASNARRGGTGELFF
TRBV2 CASSAGQDYGYTF
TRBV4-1 CARSQDGTGYSPLHF
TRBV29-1 CSVDTASGGQSSTDTQYF
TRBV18 CASSSLTGGAYNEQFF
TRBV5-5 CASSRGTGPRETQYF